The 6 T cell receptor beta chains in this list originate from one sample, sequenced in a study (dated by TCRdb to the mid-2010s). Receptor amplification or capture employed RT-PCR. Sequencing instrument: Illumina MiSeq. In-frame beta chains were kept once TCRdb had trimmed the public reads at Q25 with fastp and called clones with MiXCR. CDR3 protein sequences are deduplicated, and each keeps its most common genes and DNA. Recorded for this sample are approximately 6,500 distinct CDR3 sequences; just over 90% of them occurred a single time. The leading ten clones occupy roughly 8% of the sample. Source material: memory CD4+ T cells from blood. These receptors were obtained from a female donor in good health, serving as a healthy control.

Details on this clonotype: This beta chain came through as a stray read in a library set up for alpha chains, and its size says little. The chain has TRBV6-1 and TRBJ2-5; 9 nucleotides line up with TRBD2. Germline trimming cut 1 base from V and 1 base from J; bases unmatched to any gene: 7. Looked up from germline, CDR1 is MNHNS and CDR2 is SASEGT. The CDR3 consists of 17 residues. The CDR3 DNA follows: TGTGCCAGCAGTGAAGGTAGGACTAGCGTTACCCAAGAGACCCAGTACTTC. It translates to CASSEGRTSVTQETQYF.

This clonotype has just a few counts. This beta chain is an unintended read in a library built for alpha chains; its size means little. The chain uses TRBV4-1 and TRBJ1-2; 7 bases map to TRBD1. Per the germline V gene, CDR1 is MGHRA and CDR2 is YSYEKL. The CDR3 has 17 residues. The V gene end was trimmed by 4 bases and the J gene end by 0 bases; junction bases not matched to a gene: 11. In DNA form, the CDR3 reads TGCGCCAGCAGCCCCGTAATCCGGGACAGAACTAACTATGGCTACACCTTC. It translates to CASSPVIRDRTNYGYTF.

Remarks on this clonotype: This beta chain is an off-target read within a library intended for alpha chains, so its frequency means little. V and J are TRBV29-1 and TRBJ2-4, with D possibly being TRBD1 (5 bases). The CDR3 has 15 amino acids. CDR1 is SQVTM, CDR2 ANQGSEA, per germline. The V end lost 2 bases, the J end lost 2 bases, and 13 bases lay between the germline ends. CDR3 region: CSVEPLDRPKNIQYF. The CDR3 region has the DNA TGCAGCGTTGAACCCCTCGACAGACCCAAAAACATTCAGTACTTC.

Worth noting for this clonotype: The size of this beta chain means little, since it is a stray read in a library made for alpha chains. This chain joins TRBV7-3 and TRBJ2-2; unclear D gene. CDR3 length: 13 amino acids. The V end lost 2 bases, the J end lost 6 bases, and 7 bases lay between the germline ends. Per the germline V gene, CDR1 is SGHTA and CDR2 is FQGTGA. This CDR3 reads CASSLSAAGELFF. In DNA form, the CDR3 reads TGTGCCAGCAGCTTATCGGCCGCCGGGGAGCTGTTTTTT.

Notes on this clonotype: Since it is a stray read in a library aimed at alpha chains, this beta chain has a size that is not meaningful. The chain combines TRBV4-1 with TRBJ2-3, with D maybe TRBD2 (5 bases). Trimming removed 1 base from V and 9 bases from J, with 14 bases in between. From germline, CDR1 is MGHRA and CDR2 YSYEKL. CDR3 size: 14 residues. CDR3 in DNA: TGCGCCAGCAGCCAAGGTGGGAGTGACCTCACGCAGTATTTT. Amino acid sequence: CASSQGGSDLTQYF.

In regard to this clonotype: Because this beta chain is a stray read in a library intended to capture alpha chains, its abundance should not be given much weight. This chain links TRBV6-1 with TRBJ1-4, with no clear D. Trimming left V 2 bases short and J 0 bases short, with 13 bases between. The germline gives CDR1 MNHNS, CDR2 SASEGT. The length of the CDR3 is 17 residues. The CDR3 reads CASSERRTRATNEKLFF. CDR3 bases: TGTGCCAGCAGTGAACGGAGAACCAGAGCAACTAATGAAAAACTGTTTTTT.